This T cell receptor beta chain was identified during a study of T cells after posttransplantation cyclophosphamide. Concerning this clone itself: Its antigen remains unidentified.

Repertoires were generated with immunoSEQ multiplex PCR, while TCRdb's copy carries only in-frame clones and drops some. This sample has 23,000 or so clones, with 86% found just once. Findings and caveats of the study: TRB clonality was highly associated with recipient CMV seropositivity and reactivation. Tissue-infiltrating T cells from skin or gut overlapped little with blood T cells. Donor CD8+ memory clones often dominated recipient blood repertoires at later times.

Cyclophosphamide on days +3 and +4 followed busulfan-fludarabine conditioning and a marrow graft. Per the germline V gene, CDR1 is SGHRS and CDR2 is YFSETQ. V shed 7 bases, J shed 1 base, and the junction held 7 bases outside the gene matches. This CDR3 spans 15 amino acids. This TCR came from a female patient in her 30s who received an allogeneic stem cell transplant from an unrelated donor, was CMV-positive, and had no GVHD. These T cells may partly come from the graft donor. The specimen was PBMCs, collected after allogeneic stem cell transplant with posttransplant cyclophosphamide. This rearrangement joins TRBV5-1 to TRBJ2-2; 7 bases are a match to TRBD1. DNA for the CDR3: TGCGCCAGCCGCAGGGGGACAGAGAACACCGGGGAGCTGTTTTTT. Translating gives CASRRGTENTGELFF.